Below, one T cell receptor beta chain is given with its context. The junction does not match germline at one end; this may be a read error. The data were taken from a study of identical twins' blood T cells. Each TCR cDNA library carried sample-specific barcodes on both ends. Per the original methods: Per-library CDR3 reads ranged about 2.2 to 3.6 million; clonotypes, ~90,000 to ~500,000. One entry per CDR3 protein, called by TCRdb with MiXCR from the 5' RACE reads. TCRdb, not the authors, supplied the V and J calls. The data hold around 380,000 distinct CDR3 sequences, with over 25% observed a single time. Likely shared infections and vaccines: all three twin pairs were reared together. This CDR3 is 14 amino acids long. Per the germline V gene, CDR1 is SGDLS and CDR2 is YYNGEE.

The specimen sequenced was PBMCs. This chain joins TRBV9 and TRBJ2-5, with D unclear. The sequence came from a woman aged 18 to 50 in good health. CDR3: CVSSDLLTQETQYF. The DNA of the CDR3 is TGTGTCAGCAGCGACCTCCTAACCCAAGAGACCCAGTACTTC.